These 5 T cell receptor beta chains originate from one sample sequenced in a study of CD8+ T cells in alopecia areata. Treatment here: oral pan-JAK inhibitor, 5-10 mg twice daily. In each case, RNA was isolated and then reverse transcribed into cDNA as the sequencing template. TCRdb's table, derived via immunoSEQ multiplex PCR, lists solely in-frame clones and lacks some. The sample includes fewer than 250,000 clones, around three fifths seen only once; the top ten take 0.95% to 1.1%. This specimen was CD4+ T cells sorted from blood, taken at week 24, from a patient treated with tofacitinib. The receptors were sampled from a human donor with alopecia areata.

This rearrangement joins TRBV5-1 to TRBJ2-3; no definite D call. Trimming pared 2 bases from V and 0 bases from J, leaving 7 bases between. Germline assignment: CDR1 SGHRS and CDR2 YFSETQ. This CDR3 has 14 residues. CDR3 nucleotides: TGCGCCAGCAGCTTACCTGCTAGCACAGATACGCAGTATTTT. Its protein is CASSLPASTDTQYF.

The table lists this clone with a few counts. The CDR3 bases are TGCGCCAGCAGCCACGTCCAGGGTCGCGGGGATACGCAGTATTTT. Amino acids: CASSHVQGRGDTQYF. V is TRBV4-3 and J is TRBJ2-3; the D gene could be TRBD1 or TRBD2 (5 bases each). CDR3 length equals 15 residues. V gave up 3 bases and J gave up 6 bases, with 16 bases separating them. Looked up from germline, CDR1 is LGHNA and CDR2 is YSLEER.

This chain joins TRBV15 and TRBJ2-5, with D maybe TRBD2 (6 bases). Germline V gene sequence: CDR1 LNHNV, CDR2 YYDKDF (reference sequence). There are 15 residues in the CDR3. V lost 1 base to trimming and J lost 2 bases, with 11 bases between them. CDR3 coding DNA: TGTGCCACCAGCAGAGGTTCGGGGGTGCAAGAGACCCAGTACTTC. Its protein is CATSRGSGVQETQYF.

The gene calls are TRBV10-2 and TRBJ2-7; 7 nucleotides agree with TRBD1. Trimming cost V 8 bases and J 0 bases; bases outside gene matches: 1. CDR3 size: 12 residues. Per germline, CDR1 WSHSY and CDR2 SAAADI. Here the CDR3 DNA reads TGCGCCAGCCGGGACAGCTCCTACGAGCAGTACTTC. This encodes CASRDSSYEQYF.

Many counts were recorded for this clone. The chain links TRBV6-5 to TRBJ2-2; possibly TRBD2 for D (5 bases). The CDR3 has 13 residues. Germline lookup yields CDR1 MNHEY and CDR2 SVGAGI. V lost 7 bases to trimming and J lost 6 bases, with 12 bases between them. CDR3 sequence reads: CASIDYGAGELFF. In nucleotides, the CDR3 is TGTGCCAGCATTGACTATGGAGCCGGGGAGCTGTTTTTT.